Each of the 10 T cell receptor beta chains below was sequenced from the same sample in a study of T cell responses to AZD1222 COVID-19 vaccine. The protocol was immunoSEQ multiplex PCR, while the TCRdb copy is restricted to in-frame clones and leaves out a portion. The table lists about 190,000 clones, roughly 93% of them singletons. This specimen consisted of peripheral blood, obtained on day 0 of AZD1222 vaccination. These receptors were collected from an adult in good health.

The DNA of the CDR3 is TGCAGCGGCATCTCTCTCCAAGAGGTCTATGAGCAGTTCTTC. Amino acid sequence: CSGISLQEVYEQFF. The chain combines TRBV29-1 with TRBJ2-1; D remains unclear. CDR1 and CDR2 (germline): SQVTM, ANQGSEA. Trimming took off 7 bases at V and 8 bases at J, with 21 bases between the two ends. This CDR3 region has 14 residues.

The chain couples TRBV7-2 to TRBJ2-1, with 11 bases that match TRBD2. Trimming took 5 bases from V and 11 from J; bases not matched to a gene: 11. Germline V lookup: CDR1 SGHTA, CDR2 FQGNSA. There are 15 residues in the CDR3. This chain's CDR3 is CASSPPGTSGQKQFF. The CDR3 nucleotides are TGTGCCAGCAGCCCACCCGGGACTAGCGGACAAAAGCAGTTCTTC.

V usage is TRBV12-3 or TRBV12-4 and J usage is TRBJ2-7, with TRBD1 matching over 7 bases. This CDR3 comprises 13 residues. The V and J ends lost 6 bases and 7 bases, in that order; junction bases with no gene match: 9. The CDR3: CASSQTGVGEQYF. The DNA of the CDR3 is TGTGCCAGCAGCCAAACAGGGGTGGGAGAGCAGTACTTC.

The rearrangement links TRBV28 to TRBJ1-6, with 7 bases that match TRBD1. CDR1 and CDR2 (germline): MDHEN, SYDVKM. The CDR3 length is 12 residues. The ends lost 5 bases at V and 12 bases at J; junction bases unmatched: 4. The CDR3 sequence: CASSQRDRPLHF. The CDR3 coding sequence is TGTGCCAGCAGTCAGAGGGACAGACCCCTCCACTTT. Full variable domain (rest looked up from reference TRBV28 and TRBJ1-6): DVKVTQSSRYLVKRTGEKVFLECVQDMDHENMFWYRQDPGLGLRLIYFSYDVKMKEKGDIPEGYSVSREKKERFSLILESASTNQTSMYLCASSQRDRPLHFGNGTRLTVT.

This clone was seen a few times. The CDR3 DNA follows: TGCAGTGCTAGCCGAGGTGAAGAAGCTTTCTTT. This encodes CSASRGEEAFF. This chain joins TRBV20-1 and TRBJ1-1; D gene ambiguous. Germline lookup yields CDR1 DFQATT and CDR2 SNEGSKA (reference sequence). Trimming shortened V by 3 bases and J by 8 bases, and 10 bases separated the two germline ends. This CDR3 is 11 amino acids long.

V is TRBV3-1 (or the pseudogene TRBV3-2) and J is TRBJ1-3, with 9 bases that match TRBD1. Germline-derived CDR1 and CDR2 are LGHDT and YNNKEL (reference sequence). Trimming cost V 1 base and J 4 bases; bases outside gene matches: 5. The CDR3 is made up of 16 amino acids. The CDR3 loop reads CASSQGTGAGGNTIYF. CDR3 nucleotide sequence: TGTGCCAGCAGCCAAGGGACAGGGGCTGGAGGAAACACCATATATTTT.

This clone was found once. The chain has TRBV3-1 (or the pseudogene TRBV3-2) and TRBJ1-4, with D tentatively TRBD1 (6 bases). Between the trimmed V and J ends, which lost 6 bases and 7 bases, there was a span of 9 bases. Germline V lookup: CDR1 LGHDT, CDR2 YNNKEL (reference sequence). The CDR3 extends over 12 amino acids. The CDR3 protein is CASRTGPEKLFF. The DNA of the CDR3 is TGTGCCAGCAGGACAGGACCTGAAAAACTGTTTTTT.

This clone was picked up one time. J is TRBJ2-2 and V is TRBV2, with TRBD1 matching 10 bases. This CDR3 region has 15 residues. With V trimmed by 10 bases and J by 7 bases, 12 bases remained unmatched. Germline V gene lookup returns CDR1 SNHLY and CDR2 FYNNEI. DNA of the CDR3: TGTGCCACGTCAAGACAGGGGGCCCCAGTCGGGGAGCTGTTTTTT. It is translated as CATSRQGAPVGELFF.

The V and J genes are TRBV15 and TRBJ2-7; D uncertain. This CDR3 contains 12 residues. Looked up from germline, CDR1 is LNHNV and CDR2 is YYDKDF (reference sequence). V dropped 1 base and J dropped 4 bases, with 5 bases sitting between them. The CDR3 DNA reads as TGTGCCACCAGCAGAGGAGGATACGAGCAGTACTTC. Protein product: CATSRGGYEQYF.

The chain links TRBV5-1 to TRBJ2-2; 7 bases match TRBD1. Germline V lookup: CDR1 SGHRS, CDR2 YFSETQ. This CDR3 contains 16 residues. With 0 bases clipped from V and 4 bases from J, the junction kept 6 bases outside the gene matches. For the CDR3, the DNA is TGCGCCAGCAGCTTGGGACAGGGTGTCGGCACCGGGGAGCTGTTTTTT. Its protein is CASSLGQGVGTGELFF.